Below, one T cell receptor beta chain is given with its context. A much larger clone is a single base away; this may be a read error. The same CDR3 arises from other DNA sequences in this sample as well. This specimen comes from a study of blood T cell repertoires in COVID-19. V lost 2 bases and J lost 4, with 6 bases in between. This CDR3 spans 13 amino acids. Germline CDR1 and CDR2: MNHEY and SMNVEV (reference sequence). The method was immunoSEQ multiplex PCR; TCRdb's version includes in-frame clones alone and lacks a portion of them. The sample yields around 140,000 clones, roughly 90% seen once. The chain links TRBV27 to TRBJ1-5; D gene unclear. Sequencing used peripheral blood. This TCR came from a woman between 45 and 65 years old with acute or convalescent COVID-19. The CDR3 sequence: CASSLGRNQPQHF. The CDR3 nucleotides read TGTGCCAGCAGTTTAGGGCGAAATCAGCCCCAGCATTTT.